One and the same sample provided the 17 T cell receptor beta chains below, sequenced in a study of T cell responses to AZD1222 COVID-19 vaccine (dated by TCRdb to the early 2020s). The library was built by means of the immunoSEQ multiplex PCR assay. TCRdb mirrors the immuneACCESS table, restricted to in-frame sequences. Some clones are absent from its copies; in checked studies, under half trace to an unresolved V gene, and the reason for the others is unknown. Present in this sample are over 150,000 clones, 88% of which were seen just once. The ten most abundant clones make up 4% to 5.5% of the sample. The meaning of the sample's time point label: about 28 days (+/-7) after the second vaccine dose. Material: peripheral blood, obtained 28 days after the second AZD1222 dose. Every receptor here comes from an adult who received the AZD1222 COVID-19 vaccine.

The V and J genes are TRBV6-5 and TRBJ1-2; no clear D. This CDR3 is built from 12 residues. Between the trimmed V and J ends, which lost 7 bases and 2 bases, there was a span of 8 bases. Looked up from germline, CDR1 is MNHEY and CDR2 is SVGAGI. CDR3 loop: CASKKGNYGYTF. The CDR3 coding sequence is TGTGCCAGCAAAAAGGGAAACTATGGCTACACCTTC.

J is TRBJ1-2 and V is TRBV4-3; 8 bases are a match to TRBD1. The CDR3 length is 15 residues. The junction had 8 bases not matched to a gene; V was cut back by 4 bases and J by 4 bases. The V gene's germline CDR1 is LGHNA and CDR2 YSLEER. CDR3 loop: CASSPEQGALYGYTF. CDR3 bases: TGCGCCAGCAGCCCCGAGCAGGGGGCACTCTATGGCTACACCTTC.

This chain connects TRBV27 to TRBJ1-2; D not resolved. Germline assignment: CDR1 MNHEY and CDR2 SMNVEV (reference sequence). The CDR3 consists of 14 residues. V lost 5 bases to trimming and J lost 5 bases, with 15 bases between them. In DNA form, the CDR3 reads TGTGCCAGCAGTCCTTCGGACGGGGATTATGGCTACACCTTC. As protein: CASSPSDGDYGYTF.

The gene calls are TRBV30 and TRBJ1-6, with D uncertain. CDR1 and CDR2 (germline): GTSNPN, SVGIG (reference sequence). The CDR3 is 12 residues long. V was shortened by 4 bases and J by 7 bases, with 8 bases between the two germline ends. The CDR3 region is CAWTVGNSPLHF. CDR3 bases: TGTGCCTGGACCGTGGGGAATTCACCCCTCCACTTT.

This chain joins TRBV6-6 and TRBJ1-1; D is uncertain. V lost 10 bases and J lost 3, with 9 bases in between. The CDR3 spans 11 residues. The germline V gene encodes CDR1 MNHNY and CDR2 SVGAGI (reference sequence). The CDR3 loop reads CATLWDTEAFF. The DNA for the CDR3 is TGTGCCACCCTCTGGGACACTGAAGCTTTCTTT.

The chain couples TRBV20-1 to TRBJ1-5, with unresolved D. V lost 4 bases and J 13 bases, leaving 11 bases between the germline ends. This CDR3 contains 10 residues. Germline V gene data show CDR1 as DFQATT and CDR2 as SNEGSKA (reference sequence). The CDR3 is CSATSGLQHF. Written as DNA, the CDR3 is TGCAGTGCTACCTCGGGATTACAGCATTTT.

This clone was picked up one time. V usage is TRBV9 and J usage is TRBJ1-2; D unclear. Germline V gives CDR1 SGDLS, CDR2 YYNGEE. The germline V and J ends were trimmed by 4 bases and 5 bases, with 24 bases remaining between them. This CDR3 contains 17 residues. This CDR3 reads CASSYAKGPGGSYGYTF. The CDR3 DNA is TGTGCCAGCAGCTACGCTAAGGGCCCGGGAGGTTCGTATGGCTACACCTTC. The variable domain in full, with the rest retrieved from reference TRBV9 and TRBJ1-2, is DSGVTQTPKHLITATGQRVTLRCSPRSGDLSVYWYQQSLDQGLQFLIQYYNGEERAKGNILERFSAQQFPDLHSELNLSSLELGDSALYFCASSYAKGPGGSYGYTFGSGTRLTVV.

For the CDR3, the DNA is TGTGCCAGCACCTCCCTTGTGGGGGGCTCGGCTATGAACACTGAAGCTTTCTTT. Residues: CASTSLVGGSAMNTEAFF. The genes are TRBV27 and TRBJ1-1, with a possible D match to TRBD1 (6 bases). The CDR3 consists of 18 residues. From germline, CDR1 is MNHEY and CDR2 SMNVEV (reference sequence). V lost 7 bases to trimming and J lost 0 bases, with 24 bases between them.

The chain uses TRBV5-1 and TRBJ1-2, with unresolved D. Germline loops: CDR1 SGHRS, CDR2 YFSETQ. There are 12 residues in the CDR3. Trimming took 1 base from V and 6 from J, leaving 7 bases between them. The CDR3 DNA reads TGCGCCAGCAGCTTGAACCGAGATGGCTACACCTTC. This sequence encodes CASSLNRDGYTF. Variable domain in full (rest from reference TRBV5-1 and TRBJ1-2): KAGVTQTPRYLIKTRGQQVTLSCSPISGHRSVSWYQQTPGQGLQFLFEYFSETQRNKGNFPGRFSGRQFSNSRSEMNVSTLELGDSALYLCASSLNRDGYTFGSGTRLTVV.

The V and J genes are TRBV7-8 and TRBJ1-5; weak D call: TRBD1 (6 bases). The CDR3 consists of 15 residues. Per the germline V gene, CDR1 is SGHVS and CDR2 is FQNEAQ. Trimming removed 3 bases from V and 3 bases from J, with 12 bases in between. CDR3 sequence (DNA): TGTGCCAGCAGCTTGGGGGGCCTGTACAATCAGCCCCAGCATTTT. Protein product: CASSLGGLYNQPQHF.

The chain combines TRBV7-9 with TRBJ2-2; D unclear. The germline gives CDR1 SEHNR, CDR2 FQNEAQ (reference sequence). V was pared by 1 base and J by 3 bases, with 9 bases between. The CDR3 extends over 15 amino acids. CDR3 residues: CASSLVGGDTGELFF. CDR3 sequence (DNA): TGTGCCAGCAGCTTAGTTGGCGGCGACACCGGGGAGCTGTTTTTT.

The chain uses TRBV15 and TRBJ1-2; a possible D gene is TRBD1 (6 bases). The CDR3 contains 15 residues. V dropped 3 bases and J dropped 2 bases, with 13 bases sitting between them. Germline CDR1 is LNHNV and CDR2 is YYDKDF (reference sequence). The CDR3 coding sequence is TGTGCCACCAGCAGGGGGGGGGCAGGAAACTATGGCTACACCTTC. Translated, it gives CATSRGGAGNYGYTF.

The V call is TRBV10-3, the J call TRBJ1-2; tentatively, D is TRBD1 (6 bases). Trimming took 7 bases from V and 7 from J, leaving 16 bases between them. In germline, CDR1 is ENHRY, CDR2 SYGVKD. The CDR3 contains 13 residues. The CDR3, as DNA: TGTGCCATCAATGCAGGGGCGGAGGGTGGCTACACCTTC. This encodes CAINAGAEGGYTF.

The CDR3 DNA sequence: TGTGCCAGCTCATCGGACAGGGTAACCTACAATGAGCAGTTCTTC. Protein product: CASSSDRVTYNEQFF. V is TRBV18 and J is TRBJ2-1; TRBD1 aligns across 8 bases. CDR3 length: 15 amino acids. The V and J ends lost 5 bases and 2 bases, in that order; junction bases with no gene match: 5. CDR1 is KGHSH, CDR2 LQKENI, per germline.

The chain is built from TRBV6-5 and TRBJ1-6; D remains unclear. The CDR3 spans 14 residues. Trimming took off 10 bases at V and 5 bases at J, with 15 bases between the two ends. Per germline, CDR1 MNHEY and CDR2 SVGAGI. The CDR3 DNA follows: TGTGCCATCCCTACGACATCTAATAATTCACCCCTCCACTTT. Its translation: CAIPTTSNNSPLHF.

The V and J genes are TRBV19 and TRBJ1-6, with a tentative D call TRBD1 (5 bases). Per the germline V gene, CDR1 is LNHDA and CDR2 is SQIVND (reference sequence). Trimming removed 6 bases at V and 9 bases at J, with 15 bases between. The CDR3 runs to 14 residues. CDR3 sequence reads: CASSSGFGGSPLHF. The CDR3 region has the DNA TGTGCCAGTAGCTCAGGGTTTGGAGGTTCACCCCTCCACTTT. Variable domain in full (rest from reference TRBV19 and TRBJ1-6): DGGITQSPKYLFRKEGQNVTLSCEQNLNHDAMYWYRQDPGQGLRLIYYSQIVNDFQKGDIAEGYSVSREKKESFPLTVTSAQKNPTAFYLCASSSGFGGSPLHFGNGTRLTVT.

The rearrangement links TRBV12-5 to TRBJ2-3; D remains ambiguous. This CDR3 region has 14 residues. Germline CDR1 reads LGHNT; CDR2 reads FRNRAP. Trimming removed 1 base at V and 4 bases at J, with 9 bases between. CDR3 sequence: CASGLGLDADTQYF. The CDR3 DNA sequence: TGTGCTAGTGGTTTGGGCCTAGACGCAGATACGCAGTATTTT.